The T cell receptor beta chain described here comes from a study of blood T cell repertoires in COVID-19. Whole-study context: The United States, Italy and Spain were the sources of the acute and convalescent COVID-19 samples. Sources were T cells, B-cell-depleted T cells, or PBMCs; the material itself was cDNA or gDNA.

The data were produced by immunoSEQ multiplex PCR, yet TCRdb's version contains in-frame clones alone and is incomplete. The table includes approximately 160,000 clones, approximately 86% detected once. Seattle cases were enrolled at active infection and followed longitudinally. CDR1 SGDLS and CDR2 YYNGEE come from the germline V gene. J gave up 5 bases and V 4 bases, and 9 bases lay outside the gene matches. The CDR3 covers 16 residues. This TCR was sampled from a man aged 55 to 70 with COVID-19, enrolled during active disease. J is TRBJ2-2 and V is TRBV9, with 9 bases matching TRBD1. Sequenced sample: peripheral blood. CDR3 residues: CASSPTWTGVTGELFF. The CDR3 DNA reads TGTGCCAGCAGCCCTACGTGGACAGGGGTTACCGGGGAGCTGTTTTTT.